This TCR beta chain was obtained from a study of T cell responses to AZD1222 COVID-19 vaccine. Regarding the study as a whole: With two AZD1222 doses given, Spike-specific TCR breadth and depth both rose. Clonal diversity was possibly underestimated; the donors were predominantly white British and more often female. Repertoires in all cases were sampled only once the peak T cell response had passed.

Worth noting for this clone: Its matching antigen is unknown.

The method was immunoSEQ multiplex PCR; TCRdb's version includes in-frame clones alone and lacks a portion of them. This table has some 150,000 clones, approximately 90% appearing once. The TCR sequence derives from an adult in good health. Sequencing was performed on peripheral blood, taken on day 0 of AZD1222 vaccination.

The CDR3, as DNA: TGTGCCAGCAGCCCCCCTTGGGGGGACGGAAACACCATATATTTT. It encodes CASSPPWGDGNTIYF. This rearrangement joins TRBV7-2 to TRBJ1-3; D might be TRBD1 (5 bases). This CDR3 has 15 residues. Between the trimmed V and J ends, which lost 5 bases and 4 bases, there was a span of 15 bases. CDR1 SGHTA and CDR2 FQGNSA come from the germline V gene.